This T cell receptor beta chain is from a study of T cell changes during pregnancy in multiple sclerosis. Profiling relied on immunoSEQ multiplex PCR, and the TCRdb table lists in-frame clones only, not all of them. The table records some 83,000 clones, 91% of them present only once. V lost 3 bases to trimming and J lost 1 base; unmatched junction nucleotides: 4. The CDR3 is 16 residues long. Germline CDR1 KGHSH, CDR2 LQKENI. This receptor was taken from a female donor in good health, serving as a control in a pregnancy study. Some clones in this sample may be carry-over from other donors' samples. This rearrangement joins TRBV18 to TRBJ2-3; 10 nucleotides match TRBD2. The input for sequencing was PBMCs, taken in the first trimester of pregnancy. CDR3 loop: CASSPRGTSGTDTQYF. The CDR3 bases are TGTGCCAGCTCACCGCGAGGGACTAGCGGCACAGATACGCAGTATTTT.